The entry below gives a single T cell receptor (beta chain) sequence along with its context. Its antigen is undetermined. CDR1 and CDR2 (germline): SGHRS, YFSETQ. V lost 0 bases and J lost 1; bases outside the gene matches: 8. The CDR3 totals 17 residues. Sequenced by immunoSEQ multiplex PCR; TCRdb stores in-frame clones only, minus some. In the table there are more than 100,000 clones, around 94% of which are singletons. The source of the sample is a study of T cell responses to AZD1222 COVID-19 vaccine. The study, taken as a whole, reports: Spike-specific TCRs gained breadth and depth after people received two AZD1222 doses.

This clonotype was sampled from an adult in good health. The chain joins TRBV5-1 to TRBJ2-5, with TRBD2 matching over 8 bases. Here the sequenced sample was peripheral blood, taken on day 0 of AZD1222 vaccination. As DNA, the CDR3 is TGCGCCAGCAGCTTGGGTGTAGCGGGGCTTACCCAAGAGACCCAGTACTTC. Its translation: CASSLGVAGLTQETQYF.